This entry is about one T cell receptor beta chain. As yet, its antigen is unknown. The data originate from a study of CD8+CD57+ T cells in acquired aplastic anemia. Findings of the study overall: About 27 CD8+ CDR3 sequences were shared between patients and controls.

Looked up from germline, CDR1 is SGHNT and CDR2 is YYREEE (reference sequence). With 0 bases removed from V and 0 bases from J, the gap between germline ends came to 13 bases. The CDR3 is 18 residues long. TCR beta VDJ and CDR3 were profiled, and genomic DNA was the template. TCRdb processed the reads anew with MiXCR; each CDR3 protein has one entry. Of around 430,000 distinct CDR3 sequences in the sample, about a third were seen once. Patients chosen for sequencing had CD8+CD57+ cells that had expanded, as shown by flow cytometry. At the time of blood sampling, patients had not yet received any therapy.

V is TRBV5-4 and J is TRBJ1-6, with D uncertain. This clonotype originated in a human donor with aplastic anemia. The source material was sorted CD4+, CD8+, or CD8+CD57+ T cells (not recorded which) from PBMCs. CDR3 nucleotides: TGTGCCAGCAGCTTGGAAACCGTCAGCGTCTCCTATAATTCACCCCTCCACTTT. Translating it yields CASSLETVSVSYNSPLHF.